The rows below give T cell receptor beta chains drawn from one sample of a study of cytomegalovirus exposure and HLA in healthy donors. This table comes from immunoSEQ multiplex PCR, and its TCRdb copy is limited to in-frame clones, with some not included. The sample has some 150,000 clones; approximately 80% are singletons. Source material: PBMCs. These receptors were taken from a man aged 18 to 29 in good health and CMV-seropositive. Each CDR3 is given with its conserved first and last residue. The D gene is left open where the match is weak. Only some rows state a clone size, as once, few, many or a class for expanded clones.

v_call,j_call,d_call,clone_size,cdr3_nt,cdr3_aa
TRBV7-2,TRBJ1-2,NA,NA,TGTGCCAGCAGCTTAGGTTCGCAGGGTGACTATGGCTACACCTTC,CASSLGSQGDYGYTF
TRBV29-1,TRBJ2-1,NA,NA,TGCAGCGTTGGGCCGAGGGATGAGCAGTTCTTC,CSVGPRDEQFF
TRBV19,TRBJ1-2,TRBD1,NA,TGTGCCAGCCACAGGGGAGATGGCTACACCTTC,CASHRGDGYTF
TRBV19,TRBJ2-1,TRBD2,once,TGTGCCAGTAGTAGCCAGACTAGCAACCTGGTGGATGAGCAGTTCTTC,CASSSQTSNLVDEQFF
TRBV11-2,TRBJ2-6,NA,few,TGTGCCAGCAGCTTAGCTGTGAGGGCCAACGGCCTGACTTTC,CASSLAVRANGLTF
TRBV9,TRBJ2-2,NA,NA,TGTGCCAGCAGCGTAGGGACAGCGGCCAGCACCGGGGAGCTGTTTTTT,CASSVGTAASTGELFF
TRBV7-9,TRBJ1-1,NA,NA,TGTGCCAGCAGCTTTTCTAATACTGAAGCTTTCTTT,CASSFSNTEAFF
TRBV29-1,TRBJ1-2,TRBD1,NA,TGCAGCGTTGATAGCGGGACAGCCTATGGCTACACCTTC,CSVDSGTAYGYTF
TRBV5-8,TRBJ2-5,NA,NA,TGTGCCAGCAGCTTCGGGACAACCCAAGAGACCCAGTACTTC,CASSFGTTQETQYF
TRBV6-1,TRBJ1-4,TRBD1,NA,TGTGCCAGCAGTGACGGACAGGGAGATGAAAAACTGTTTTTT,CASSDGQGDEKLFF
TRBV4-2,TRBJ2-1,TRBD2,few,TGTGCCAGCAGCCAGCTAGCGGGGGGAAACAATGAGCAGTTCTTC,CASSQLAGGNNEQFF
TRBV5-1,TRBJ2-3,TRBD2,NA,TGCGCCAGCAGCAGCGGACTAGCGGGCCACCGCGCGAGCACAGATACGCAGTATTTT,CASSSGLAGHRASTDTQYF
TRBV12-5,TRBJ2-7,TRBD1,NA,TGTGCTAGTGGTTTGGTACGGTCCGGGACAGAGAAATACGAGCAGTACTTC,CASGLVRSGTEKYEQYF
TRBV5-6,TRBJ1-1,NA,few,TGTGCCAGCAGCTTGCAAGACAGTTACACTGAAGCTTTCTTT,CASSLQDSYTEAFF
TRBV9,TRBJ1-1,TRBD1,NA,TGTGCCAGCGCCCGGACAGGGGGCCTCACTGAAGCTTTCTTT,CASARTGGLTEAFF
TRBV9,TRBJ1-4,TRBD1,NA,TGTGCCAGCAGCGCCGACAGGGGTAAACTGTTTTTT,CASSADRGKLFF
TRBV7-9,TRBJ1-1,NA,NA,TGTGCCAGCAGCTTAGTTCTGGGACTCTGGGCGGACACTGAAGCTTTCTTT,CASSLVLGLWADTEAFF
TRBV11-2,TRBJ2-7,TRBD1,NA,TGTGCCAGCAGCTTAGATATCACCGTAGGACAGGGGGCCTACGAGCAGTACTTC,CASSLDITVGQGAYEQYF
TRBV9,TRBJ2-3,NA,NA,TGTGCCAGCAGCGTTGAGCCTAGCACAGATACGCAGTATTTT,CASSVEPSTDTQYF
TRBV10-1,TRBJ2-2,TRBD2,NA,TGCGCCAGCAGTGATTCGGGAGGGGCCGGGGAGCTGTTTTTT,CASSDSGGAGELFF
TRBV4-3,TRBJ2-7,NA,NA,TGCGCCAGCAGCCAAGGAGCCGGGACAACATACGAGCAGTACTTC,CASSQGAGTTYEQYF